One and the same sample provided the 25 T cell receptor beta chains below, sequenced in a study of PD-1 blockade in classical Hodgkin lymphoma. The assay was immunoSEQ multiplex PCR, and TCRdb's table has in-frame clones only and misses some. The sample records thousands of clones, around 77% being singletons. Every patient was affected by relapse after autologous stem cell transplantation, while exposure to brentuximab vedotin was not uniform. Magnetic negative selection served to purify CD4+ T cells out of PBMCs that had been thawed. The sequencing used CD4+ T cells from blood, collected at baseline. The receptors here all came from a human donor with classical Hodgkin lymphoma.

The chain has TRBV7-9 and TRBJ2-2; possibly TRBD1 for D (6 bases). Germline CDR1 SEHNR, CDR2 FQNEAQ (reference sequence). Trimming cost V 5 bases and J 4 bases, with 14 bases left between them. This CDR3 has 15 residues. CDR3 sequence: CASSQRRGGTGELFF. For the CDR3, the DNA is TGTGCCAGCAGCCAACGCCGAGGGGGCACCGGGGAGCTGTTTTTT. The whole variable domain, filled in from reference TRBV7-9 and TRBJ2-2, reads DTGVSQNPRHKITKRGQNVTFRCDPISEHNRLYWYRQTLGQGPEFLTYFQNEAQLEKSRLLSDRFSAERPKGSFSTLEIQRTEQGDSAMYLCASSQRRGGTGELFFGEGSRLTVL.

V usage is TRBV7-2 and J usage is TRBJ2-7, with a weak D call TRBD2 (5 bases). Trimming pared 4 bases from V and 4 bases from J, leaving 11 bases between. The CDR3 runs 13 residues. Germline loops: CDR1 SGHTA, CDR2 FQGNSA. CDR3 sequence reads: CASSSATGYEQYF. The DNA for the CDR3 is TGTGCCAGCAGCTCGGCGACGGGATACGAGCAGTACTTC.

The chain joins TRBV2 to TRBJ1-4, with TRBD1 as a possible D gene (5 bases). The CDR3 spans 15 residues. The germline V gene has CDR1 SNHLY and CDR2 FYNNEI. The V gene lost 5 bases and the J gene lost 4 bases, with 14 bases spanning the gap. The CDR3 nucleotides read TGTGCCAGCAGTTTAAGTGGGGCGAGTAATGAAAAACTGTTTTTT. Amino acid sequence: CASSLSGASNEKLFF.

The chain couples TRBV9 to TRBJ1-6; possible D gene TRBD1, 5 bases. The CDR3 length is 11 residues. V lost 5 bases, J lost 14 bases, and 11 bases lay in between. Germline-derived CDR1 and CDR2 are SGDLS and YYNGEE. In DNA, the CDR3 is TGTGCCAGCAGTGAGGGGCTCACCCTCCACTTT. It yields the protein CASSEGLTLHF.

This clone came up once. The chain joins TRBV7-3 to TRBJ2-1, with 7 bases identical to TRBD1. The ends lost 5 bases at V and 3 bases at J; junction bases unmatched: 7. Germline V gives CDR1 SGHTA, CDR2 FQGTGA. This CDR3 contains 15 residues. Here the CDR3 reads CASSRGRGDYNEQFF. In DNA form, the CDR3 reads TGTGCCAGCAGCAGGGGGCGAGGAGACTACAATGAGCAGTTCTTC.

This clone was seen once. This chain links TRBV5-5 with TRBJ1-3; 7 nucleotides line up with TRBD1. V was clipped by 3 bases and J by 4 bases; unmatched bases: 4. Germline CDR1 SGHKS, CDR2 YYEKEE (reference sequence). The CDR3 sequence is 14 residues long. CDR3 protein: CASSWTDRGNTIYF. CDR3 DNA: TGTGCCAGCAGCTGGACGGACAGGGGAAACACCATATATTTT.

V and J are TRBV5-5 and TRBJ1-2; D uncertain. Germline assignment: CDR1 SGHKS and CDR2 YYEKEE (reference sequence). V dropped 3 bases and J dropped 8 bases, with 23 bases sitting between them. This CDR3 has 16 amino acids. The CDR3 spells CASSSSPARIVGGYTF. For the CDR3, the DNA is TGTGCCAGCAGCTCTTCGCCGGCGAGGATTGTTGGCGGCTACACCTTC.

The V call is TRBV4-3, the J call TRBJ2-3; D is unclear. CDR1 LGHNA and CDR2 YSLEER come from the germline V gene. CDR3 length equals 13 residues. V lost 1 base to trimming and J lost 2 bases, with 4 bases between them. The CDR3 region is CASSQGPTDTQYF. The CDR3, as DNA: TGCGCCAGCAGCCAAGGGCCCACAGATACGCAGTATTTT.

The chain links TRBV4-2 to TRBJ2-1, with 9 bases identical to TRBD1. The length of the CDR3 is 15 residues. V was clipped by 7 bases and J by 3 bases; unmatched bases: 7. Germline CDR1 reads LGHNA; CDR2 reads YNFKEQ. CDR3 DNA: TGTGCCAGCACGTTGGACAGGGGATTCTACAATGAGCAGTTCTTC. Its protein product is CASTLDRGFYNEQFF.

This chain uses TRBV11-3 with TRBJ2-1, with D possibly being TRBD2 (5 bases). V shed 6 bases and J shed 3 bases, with 12 bases lying between them. The CDR3 is 14 residues long. CDR1 and CDR2 (germline): SGHNT, YENEEA. CDR3 in DNA: TGTGCCAGCAGTCACGGGGTTATCTACAATGAGCAGTTCTTC. Its translation is CASSHGVIYNEQFF.

The rearrangement uses TRBV4-3 and TRBJ2-3; D is uncertain. CDR3 size: 16 residues. Trimming cost V 0 bases and J 0 bases, with 10 bases left between them. Per the germline V gene, CDR1 is LGHNA and CDR2 is YSLEER. As DNA, the CDR3 is TGCGCCAGCAGCCAAGATACGCGGTTTAGCACAGATACGCAGTATTTT. It yields the protein CASSQDTRFSTDTQYF.

The genes are TRBV9 and TRBJ1-1, with a weak D call TRBD1 (5 bases). The germline V gene has CDR1 SGDLS and CDR2 YYNGEE. The V end was cut by 0 bases, the J end by 1 base, with 10 bases between. This CDR3 contains 15 residues. In DNA, the CDR3 is TGTGCCAGCAGCGTAGGGGCAGGGAGGAACACTGAAGCTTTCTTT. Translated, it gives CASSVGAGRNTEAFF.

The DNA of the CDR3 is TGTGCCAGCTCACCCGGGCAGAACTATGGCTACACCTTC. Protein sequence: CASSPGQNYGYTF. The chain uses TRBV18 and TRBJ1-2; no definite D call. V was pared by 3 bases and J by 2 bases, with 7 bases between. This CDR3 is 13 amino acids long. Germline V gene sequence: CDR1 KGHSH, CDR2 LQKENI.

This clone was seen only a few times. This chain joins TRBV5-1 and TRBJ1-2, with D hard to call. Germline CDR1 and CDR2: SGHRS and YFSETQ. The CDR3 consists of 13 residues. V was trimmed by 5 bases and J by 2 bases, leaving 10 bases between them. CDR3 region: CASSRLTNYGYTF. The DNA for the CDR3 is TGCGCCAGCAGTAGGCTGACGAACTATGGCTACACCTTC.

The V and J genes are TRBV14 and TRBJ2-5, with a tentative D call TRBD2 (5 bases). The germline CDR1 and CDR2 sequences are SGHDN and FVKESK. The V end lost 0 bases, the J end lost 5 bases, and 10 bases lay between the germline ends. This CDR3 comprises 14 residues. For the CDR3, the DNA is TGTGCCAGCAGCCAAGATACGGGATGGGAGACCCAGTACTTC. Translated, it gives CASSQDTGWETQYF.

The J gene is TRBJ1-2, the V gene TRBV28; D remains ambiguous. This CDR3 comprises 14 residues. V was pared by 8 bases and J by 0 bases, with 13 bases between. The germline V gene has CDR1 MDHEN and CDR2 SYDVKM. The CDR3 is CASRFTGSNYGYTF. CDR3 nucleotide sequence: TGTGCCAGCCGATTTACTGGGTCTAACTATGGCTACACCTTC.

The chain is built from TRBV5-1 and TRBJ2-1; TRBD1 agrees at 7 bases. The CDR3 length is 15 residues. Germline CDR1 reads SGHRS; CDR2 reads YFSETQ. V gave up 4 bases and J gave up 6 bases; unmatched junction bases: 10. The CDR3 DNA is TGCGCCAGCAGCCCGACCGGGACAGCGCCCAATGAGCAGTTCTTC. Translation: CASSPTGTAPNEQFF.

Here the CDR3 reads CASKTGAAPNTGELFF. The CDR3 coding sequence is TGTGCCAGCAAAACTGGGGCAGCGCCGAACACCGGGGAGCTGTTTTTT. The V and J genes are TRBV28 and TRBJ2-2; a weak D match, TRBD1 (5 bases). Per germline, CDR1 MDHEN and CDR2 SYDVKM. With 7 bases removed from V and 0 bases from J, the gap between germline ends came to 15 bases. The CDR3 is 16 residues long.

V and J are TRBV11-3 and TRBJ2-7; TRBD2 matches 9 bases. This CDR3 has 15 residues. From germline, CDR1 is SGHNT and CDR2 YENEEA. The J segment lost 5 bases and the V segment lost 1 base, leaving 6 bases of the junction unmatched. CDR3 sequence reads: CASSLVAGGMNEQYF. The CDR3 region has the DNA TGTGCCAGCAGCTTAGTGGCGGGAGGGATGAACGAGCAGTACTTC.

The V and J genes are TRBV20-1 and TRBJ2-7; the match to TRBD1 covers 7 bases. CDR1 and CDR2 from the germline V gene are DFQATT and SNEGSKA (reference sequence). CDR3 length: 11 residues. V was clipped by 5 bases and J by 4 bases; unmatched bases: 2. CDR3 in DNA: TGCAGTGCTGGGACAGTTTACGAGCAGTACTTC. It translates to CSAGTVYEQYF.

The J gene is TRBJ1-1, the V gene TRBV5-6, with TRBD1 matching 8 bases. The germline CDR1 and CDR2 sequences are SGHDT and YYEEEE. The CDR3 consists of 13 residues. The V and J ends lost 5 bases and 10 bases, in that order; junction bases with no gene match: 10. CDR3 amino acids: CASRPQGARIAFF. The DNA for the CDR3 is TGTGCCAGCAGACCCCAGGGGGCGCGTATAGCTTTCTTT.

The V call is TRBV7-2, the J call TRBJ1-2; 12 nucleotides agree with TRBD1. The CDR3 covers 15 residues. Per the germline V gene, CDR1 is SGHTA and CDR2 is FQGNSA. Unmatched junction bases numbered 5, after V lost 5 bases and J lost 4 bases. The CDR3 here is CASSPGTGGFYGYTF. The CDR3 DNA follows: TGTGCCAGCAGCCCCGGGACAGGGGGCTTCTATGGCTACACCTTC. Variable domain in full (rest from reference TRBV7-2 and TRBJ1-2): GAGVSQSPSNKVTEKGKDVELRCDPISGHTALYWYRQSLGQGLEFLIYFQGNSAPDKSGLPSDRFSAERTGGSVSTLTIQRTQQEDSAVYLCASSPGTGGFYGYTFGSGTRLTVV.

The chain has TRBV5-6 and TRBJ2-1; no clear D gene. Trimming shortened V by 1 base and J by 12 bases, and 11 bases separated the two germline ends. The germline V gene encodes CDR1 SGHDT and CDR2 YYEEEE. The CDR3 has 12 amino acids. The CDR3 region is CASSLYNWGQFF. CDR3 coding DNA: TGTGCCAGCAGCTTGTATAACTGGGGGCAGTTCTTC.

The V and J genes are TRBV5-1 and TRBJ2-5; D gene ambiguous. Germline assignment: CDR1 SGHRS and CDR2 YFSETQ. The CDR3 has 15 amino acids. The V end was cut by 0 bases, the J end by 7 bases, with 16 bases between. CDR3 sequence (DNA): TGCGCCAGCAGCTTGGGAGCCGGTGCAATTGGGACCCAGTACTTC. Residues: CASSLGAGAIGTQYF.

V and J are TRBV10-3 and TRBJ2-7; D may be TRBD2 (5 bases). This CDR3 comprises 12 residues. The ends were cut back, 6 bases at V and 2 bases at J, with 8 bases in the middle. In germline, CDR1 is ENHRY, CDR2 SYGVKD. CDR3 residues: CAISPGAYEQYF. The CDR3 region has the DNA TGTGCCATCAGCCCCGGGGCCTACGAGCAGTACTTC.